This T cell receptor (beta chain) comes out of a study of cytomegalovirus exposure and HLA in healthy donors. Background on the study: HLA-typed donors were the source of 82 million or so unique TCRs, which an early data release held.

The study, taken as a whole, reports: Researchers reported in a later analysis that a missense DCLRE1C variant was tied to TCR beta V- and J-gene trimming. Most TCRs appeared rarely, but some public TCRs recurred in many donors. Several top significant clusters appeared, in a later analysis, to be linked to common viral pathogens.

This CDR3 is built from 15 residues. The germline V gene has CDR1 SEHNR and CDR2 FQNEAQ (reference sequence). The J segment lost 5 bases and the V segment lost 5 bases, leaving 8 bases of the junction unmatched. On this clone: Its cognate antigen is unknown.

PCR involved 60 Vbeta and 13 Jbeta primers. Assay used: immunoSEQ multiplex PCR; TCRdb lists only in-frame clones, some missing. The sample has 220,000 or so clones, and its top ten clones hold around 1.1%. Sequencing input: PBMCs. The source is a girl aged 2 to 10 in good health and CMV-seropositive. V gene TRBV7-9 combines with J gene TRBJ2-2, with 7 positions matching TRBD1. The CDR3 DNA is TGTGCCAGCAGCCCTCGGGACAGTAGGACCGGGGAGCTGTTTTTT. It yields the protein CASSPRDSRTGELFF.